This T cell receptor (beta chain) was profiled in a study of T cell responses to AZD1222 COVID-19 vaccine. The repertoire was sequenced with immunoSEQ multiplex PCR; TCRdb's copy has only in-frame clones and lacks some. The sample lists more than 110,000 clones; around 90% were seen once. The germline V gene has CDR1 MNHEY and CDR2 SMNVEV (reference sequence). Unmatched junction bases numbered 10, after V lost 5 bases and J lost 3 bases. This CDR3 has 17 amino acids. The clonotype originates from an adult in good health. The gene calls are TRBV27 and TRBJ2-7; 13 bases map to TRBD2. This specimen was peripheral blood, taken on day 0 of AZD1222 vaccination. The CDR3 here is CASSRTGTSGIIYEQYF. The CDR3 DNA sequence: TGTGCCAGCAGTCGGACAGGGACTAGCGGGATCATCTACGAGCAGTACTTC.